The 8 T cell receptor beta chains presented below share a single source sample, sequenced in a study of blood T cell repertoires in COVID-19. Here immunoSEQ multiplex PCR was the method, and the copy in TCRdb shows in-frame clones only, minus some. The sample has around 60,000 clones, 75% to 85% seen once. The sequencing sample was made of peripheral blood. The receptors here all came from a man older than 75 with acute or convalescent COVID-19.

V usage is TRBV18 and J usage is TRBJ1-6, with 7 bases lining up with TRBD1. Losses at the gene ends were 2 bases for V and 10 bases for J; bases not matched to a gene: 8. This CDR3 is 15 amino acids long. Germline CDR1 reads KGHSH; CDR2 reads LQKENI. CDR3 loop: CASSPGYTGESPLHF. The CDR3 DNA reads TGTGCCAGCTCACCAGGTTATACAGGGGAGTCACCCCTCCACTTT.

The chain couples TRBV19 to TRBJ1-4, with 9 bases matching TRBD1. V lost 4 bases, J lost 8 bases, and 17 bases stayed unmatched. CDR1 is LNHDA and CDR2 is SQIVND in the germline V gene (reference sequence). This CDR3 comprises 18 residues. The CDR3 coding sequence is TGTGCCAGTAGTACCTCCGGGACAGGGAGGATATGGGAAGAAAAACTGTTTTTT. Its translation: CASSTSGTGRIWEEKLFF.

In this sample, this clone turned up a few times. CDR3 in DNA: TGTGCCAGCACCCCGGGACTAGCCAAAAATGAGCAGTTCTTC. Protein: CASTPGLAKNEQFF. The gene calls are TRBV5-4 and TRBJ2-1, with 9 bases aligning to TRBD2. After removal of 6 bases from V and 7 bases from J, the junction contained 8 bases not matched to a gene. The CDR3 covers 14 residues. In germline, CDR1 is SGHNT, CDR2 YYREEE (reference sequence).

The chain has TRBV3-1 (or the pseudogene TRBV3-2) and TRBJ1-1; 9 nucleotides match TRBD1. CDR3 length equals 12 residues. Germline CDR1 is LGHDT and CDR2 is YNNKEL (reference sequence). V lost 4 bases to trimming and J lost 8 bases; unmatched junction nucleotides: 2. The CDR3 DNA sequence: TGTGCCAGCAGCCCTACAGGGGGCGAAGCTTTCTTT. It translates to CASSPTGGEAFF.

The table lists this clone with a count of one. The chain recombines TRBV18 with TRBJ1-4; possibly TRBD1 for D (5 bases). The CDR3 has 15 residues. V was cut by 2 bases and J by 0 bases, with 7 bases left in between. Germline assignment: CDR1 KGHSH and CDR2 LQKENI. The CDR3 spells CASSPGGTTNEKLFF. CDR3 in DNA: TGTGCCAGCTCACCAGGGGGGACAACTAATGAAAAACTGTTTTTT.

The genes are TRBV2 and TRBJ2-1; TRBD2 matches 9 bases. Looked up from germline, CDR1 is SNHLY and CDR2 is FYNNEI. The CDR3 runs to 16 residues. V lost 2 bases, J lost 2 bases, and 4 bases stayed unmatched. This chain's CDR3 is CASSERAGGPYNEQFF. The CDR3 DNA follows: TGTGCCAGCAGTGAAAGGGCGGGGGGGCCCTACAATGAGCAGTTCTTC.

J is TRBJ2-7 and V is TRBV4-1; TRBD1 aligns across 7 bases. The CDR3 runs 13 residues. The V gene end was trimmed by 6 bases and the J gene end by 4 bases; junction bases not matched to a gene: 6. In germline, CDR1 is MGHRA, CDR2 YSYEKL. The CDR3 reads CASSPDRAYEQYF. For the CDR3, the DNA is TGCGCCAGCAGTCCTGACAGGGCTTACGAGCAGTACTTC.

This clone was seen a handful of times. The chain recombines TRBV5-5 with TRBJ1-5; 10 nucleotides agree with TRBD1. The V gene's germline CDR1 is SGHKS and CDR2 YYEKEE (reference sequence). The ends lost 1 base at V and 0 bases at J; junction bases unmatched: 7. The length of the CDR3 is 18 residues. The CDR3 loop is CASSLLGTGDFSNQPQHF. The CDR3 DNA is TGTGCCAGCAGCTTGTTAGGGACAGGGGATTTTAGCAATCAGCCCCAGCATTTT.